The next 29 T cell receptor beta chains were all read from a single sample in a study of sequential checkpoint blockade in melanoma. Clones were read by immunoSEQ multiplex PCR, and TCRdb kept only the in-frame ones, dropping some. Counted here are over 3,000 clones, less than 60% occurring once; the ten biggest clones make up 20% to 25%. The treatment denotes: randomized to nivolumab then ipilimumab (arm A) or the reverse (arm B). The material sequenced was CD8+ T cells sorted from blood (inferred from file names), taken from a patient given nivolumab and ipilimumab in sequence. The source is a human patient with melanoma. Some clones in this sample may be carry-over from other donors' samples.

This clone was seen a few times. The chain has TRBV5-1 and TRBJ1-2; D possibly corresponds to TRBD1 (5 bases). The V gene's germline CDR1 is SGHRS and CDR2 YFSETQ. V was pared by 4 bases and J by 6 bases, with 28 bases between. This CDR3 is 18 amino acids long. The CDR3 here is CASSLLGVLGRGDDGYTF. In DNA form, the CDR3 reads TGCGCCAGCAGCCTTCTCGGGGTCCTCGGACGGGGGGACGATGGCTACACCTTC.

This chain joins TRBV5-6 and TRBJ2-2; TRBD1 matches at 12 bases. CDR1 and CDR2 (germline): SGHDT, YYEEEE. The CDR3 is 16 residues long. Trimming at V came to 0 bases and at J to 7 bases, leaving 4 bases not matched to a gene. CDR3 loop: CASSLAGTGGYGELFF. The DNA of the CDR3 is TGTGCCAGCAGCTTGGCCGGGACAGGGGGCTACGGGGAGCTGTTTTTT. The full variable domain, rest sourced from reference TRBV5-6 and TRBJ2-2, is DAGVTQSPTHLIKTRGQQVTLRCSPKSGHDTVSWYQQALGQGPQFIFQYYEEEERQRGNFPDRFSGHQFPNYSSELNVNALLLGDSALYLCASSLAGTGGYGELFFGEGSRLTVL.

The chain couples TRBV6-1 to TRBJ2-1; 7 positions agree with TRBD1. Germline V gene lookup returns CDR1 MNHNS and CDR2 SASEGT. The CDR3 spans 15 residues. Germline trimming cut 3 bases from V and 2 bases from J; bases unmatched to any gene: 4. CDR3 loop: CASSEETGTYNEQFF. The CDR3 DNA reads as TGTGCCAGCAGTGAGGAGACAGGGACCTACAATGAGCAGTTCTTC.

The table lists this clone with a few counts. This sequence joins TRBV2 and TRBJ2-7, with TRBD2 as a possible D gene (6 bases). V was cut by 2 bases and J by 0 bases, with 17 bases left in between. Looked up from germline, CDR1 is SNHLY and CDR2 is FYNNEI. The CDR3 has 17 amino acids. CDR3 sequence: CASSENPPGASSYEQYF. DNA of the CDR3: TGTGCCAGCAGTGAAAACCCCCCGGGAGCCAGCTCCTACGAGCAGTACTTC.

The chain combines TRBV6-4 with TRBJ2-2; 8 bases fit TRBD2. V shed 0 bases, J shed 7 bases, and the junction held 7 bases outside the gene matches. The germline V gene encodes CDR1 MRHNA and CDR2 SNTAGT. This CDR3 is built from 16 residues. The CDR3 region has the DNA TGTGCCAGCAGTGACTCGATGACTAGCGCGGTCGGGGAGCTGTTTTTT. Residues: CASSDSMTSAVGELFF.

The genes are TRBV7-9 and TRBJ2-5, with 9 bases matching TRBD2. Germline lookup yields CDR1 SEHNR and CDR2 FQNEAQ (reference sequence). The CDR3 runs 13 residues. Losses at the gene ends were 7 bases for V and 3 bases for J; bases not matched to a gene: 3. The CDR3 reads CASKGGGEETQYF. The CDR3 DNA follows: TGTGCCAGCAAAGGCGGGGGGGAAGAGACCCAGTACTTC.

V and J are TRBV15 and TRBJ2-3; 11 nucleotides match TRBD2. Germline V gene lookup returns CDR1 LNHNV and CDR2 YYDKDF (reference sequence). J was trimmed by 6 bases and V by 3 bases; bases with no gene match: 5. The CDR3 length is 15 residues. CDR3 DNA sequence: TGTGCCACCAGCAGGGAGACTAGCGGGGCTGATACGCAGTATTTT. Translated: CATSRETSGADTQYF.

This clone occurred once. The rearrangement uses TRBV6-5 and TRBJ2-7; D is ambiguous. V lost 6 bases and J lost 6, with 12 bases in between. This CDR3 region has 12 residues. The germline V gene encodes CDR1 MNHEY and CDR2 SVGAGI. The CDR3 sequence is CASRSGSVEQYF. CDR3 in DNA: TGTGCCAGCAGGTCCGGGTCTGTCGAGCAGTACTTC.

The table lists this clone with a few counts. It is likely a read error: a sequence one base away is far more abundant. The chain combines TRBV5-1 with TRBJ2-2, with a weak D call TRBD2 (7 bases). The CDR3 is 16 residues long. Trimming left V 4 bases short and J 1 base short, with 14 bases between. From germline, CDR1 is SGHRS and CDR2 YFSETQ. The CDR3 sequence is CASSPGLGGNTGELFF. Here the CDR3 DNA reads TGCGCCAGCAGCCCCGGACTAGGGGGGAACACCGGGGAGCTGTTTTTT.

This chain connects TRBV28 to TRBJ2-3; tentative D call: TRBD2 (5 bases). The germline gives CDR1 MDHEN, CDR2 SYDVKM. Trimming removed 3 bases at V and 1 base at J, with 8 bases between. CDR3 length equals 14 residues. CDR3 sequence (DNA): TGTGCCAGCAGTTTTCTAGCAGGCACAGATACGCAGTATTTT. It specifies CASSFLAGTDTQYF.

The DNA of the CDR3 is TGTGCCAGCAGCCTAGGGCCGCGGGAGCAGTTCTTC. The encoded protein is CASSLGPREQFF. V gene TRBV7-9 combines with J gene TRBJ2-1, with D unresolved. Germline assignment: CDR1 SEHNR and CDR2 FQNEAQ (reference sequence). CDR3 length equals 12 residues. Trimming removed 5 bases at V and 10 bases at J, with 12 bases between.

The chain uses TRBV6-5 and TRBJ1-1; D is undetermined. The CDR3 has 13 amino acids. The germline gives CDR1 MNHEY, CDR2 SVGAGI. The V gene lost 6 bases and the J gene lost 7 bases, with 15 bases spanning the gap. CDR3 nucleotide sequence: TGTGCCAGCAGACCGATTCGACATTTTGAAGCTTTCTTT. This codes for CASRPIRHFEAFF.

The CDR3 here is CASSFMPQGPLGEQFF. The CDR3 DNA reads as TGTGCCAGCAGCTTTATGCCCCAGGGGCCGCTGGGGGAGCAGTTCTTC. The rearrangement links TRBV27 to TRBJ2-1; possibly TRBD1 for D (6 bases). Trimming took off 6 bases at V and 10 bases at J, with 25 bases between the two ends. The germline V gene has CDR1 MNHEY and CDR2 SMNVEV (reference sequence). The CDR3 is 16 residues long.

This clone turned up a few times. This chain connects TRBV27 to TRBJ1-1; no clear D. The CDR3 length is 14 residues. Germline V CDR1 and CDR2: MNHEY, SMNVEV (reference sequence). Trimming took 3 bases from V and 0 from J, leaving 8 bases between them. The CDR3 region has the DNA TGTGCCAGCAGTTTCGGCGGCATGAACACTGAAGCTTTCTTT. This gives the protein CASSFGGMNTEAFF.

This rearrangement joins TRBV7-9 to TRBJ2-5, with 8 bases that match TRBD1. Judging by the DNA end, TRBJ2-7 fits better; the J call may be wrong. The CDR3 consists of 16 residues. Germline V CDR1 and CDR2: SEHNR, FQNEAQ (reference sequence). The CDR3 nucleotides read TGTGCCAGCACCCGGGACCGGGACAGGACAACCTACGAGCAGTACTTC. Its translation is CASTRDRDRTTYEQYF.

This chain connects TRBV15 to TRBJ2-2; D may be TRBD2 (5 bases). The CDR3 covers 17 residues. Germline V gene lookup returns CDR1 LNHNV and CDR2 YYDKDF (reference sequence). The V and J ends lost 1 base and 0 bases respectively, with 12 bases between them. The CDR3 protein is CATSRGAPTTNTGELFF. The CDR3, as DNA: TGTGCCACCAGCAGAGGAGCGCCGACTACGAACACCGGGGAGCTGTTTTTT. Using reference TRBV15 and TRBJ2-2 for the parts outside the CDR3, the full variable domain is DAMVIQNPRYQVTQFGKPVTLSCSQTLNHNVMYWYQQKSSQAPKLLFHYYDKDFNNEADTPDNFQSRRPNTSFCFLDIRSPGLGDTAMYLCATSRGAPTTNTGELFFGEGSRLTVL.

The V and J genes are TRBV25-1 and TRBJ2-4; tentative D call: TRBD2 (6 bases). Germline CDR1 is MGHDK and CDR2 is SYGVNS. CDR3 size: 15 residues. Trimming stripped 4 bases from V and 3 bases from J, with 13 bases between. CDR3: CASSGAGSVKNIQYF. In DNA form, the CDR3 reads TGTGCCAGCAGTGGGGCGGGGTCCGTCAAAAACATTCAGTACTTC. Together with reference TRBV25-1 and TRBJ2-4, the CDR3 gives the full variable domain: EADIYQTPRYLVIGTGKKITLECSQTMGHDKMYWYQQDPGMELHLIHYSYGVNSTEKGDLSSESTVSRIRTEHFPLTLESARPSHTSQYLCASSGAGSVKNIQYFGAGTRLSVL.

This chain connects TRBV14 to TRBJ1-2; D is uncertain. The length of the CDR3 is 13 residues. Germline assignment: CDR1 SGHDN and CDR2 FVKESK. With 1 base removed from V and 3 bases from J, the gap between germline ends came to 6 bases. The CDR3: CASSQVSDYGYTF. The CDR3 DNA reads as TGTGCCAGCAGCCAAGTGTCTGACTATGGCTACACCTTC.

In this sample, this clone turned up a few times. This chain links TRBV11-2 with TRBJ2-1; no firm D call. The CDR3 runs 12 residues. V was shortened by 5 bases and J by 4 bases, with 6 bases between the two germline ends. Looked up from germline, CDR1 is SGHAT and CDR2 is FQNNGV. The CDR3 bases are TGTGCCAGCAGCGGCCGATACAATGAGCAGTTCTTC. Translation: CASSGRYNEQFF. Full variable domain (outside the CDR3, taken from reference TRBV11-2 and TRBJ2-1): EAGVAQSPRYKIIEKRQSVAFWCNPISGHATLYWYQQILGQGPKLLIQFQNNGVVDDSQLPKDRFSAERLKGVDSTLKIQPAKLEDSAVYLCASSGRYNEQFFGPGTRLTVL.

This chain connects TRBV29-1 to TRBJ1-1, with D possibly matching TRBD1 (5 bases). CDR3 size: 13 residues. From germline, CDR1 is SQVTM and CDR2 ANQGSEA. Between the trimmed V and J ends, which lost 4 bases and 4 bases, there was a span of 13 bases. The CDR3 DNA reads as TGCAGCGTTGCGAGTCAGGGTGCCACTGAAGCTTTCTTT. As protein: CSVASQGATEAFF.

This clone was found a few times. The rearrangement links TRBV12-5 to TRBJ2-1, with 14 positions matching TRBD2. J gave up 5 bases and V 6 bases, and 6 bases lay outside the gene matches. Germline CDR1 and CDR2: LGHNT and FRNRAP. This CDR3 region has 16 residues. The CDR3 DNA follows: TGTGCTAGTGGAGGCGGACTAGCGGGGGGACACAATGAGCAGTTCTTC. It yields the protein CASGGGLAGGHNEQFF.

The CDR3 loop is CASSLEGVTYEQYF. In nucleotides, the CDR3 is TGCGCCAGCAGCTTGGAGGGGGTCACCTACGAGCAGTACTTC. The chain carries TRBV5-1 and TRBJ2-7; D might be TRBD1 (6 bases). CDR1 and CDR2 (germline): SGHRS, YFSETQ. This CDR3 contains 14 residues. V was trimmed by 0 bases and J by 2 bases, leaving 9 bases between them.

The rearrangement uses TRBV2 and TRBJ2-5; 8 positions match TRBD2. V shed 1 base and J 5 bases; nucleotides not matched to a gene: 18. Germline-derived CDR1 and CDR2 are SNHLY and FYNNEI. This CDR3 contains 19 residues. In DNA, the CDR3 is TGTGCCAGCAGTGAAGGTCCCGGCGGAGGCGGGGGGCCAGTGGAGACCCAGTACTTC. Translation: CASSEGPGGGGGPVETQYF. Looking up the rest from reference TRBV2 and TRBJ2-5 gives the full variable domain: EPEVTQTPSHQVTQMGQEVILRCVPISNHLYFYWYRQILGQKVEFLVSFYNNEISEKSEIFDDQFSVERPDGSNFTLKIRSTKLEDSAMYFCASSEGPGGGGGPVETQYFGPGTRLLVL.

This clone was detected once. The gene calls are TRBV4-3 and TRBJ2-5, with TRBD2 matching over 14 bases. The trim removed 2 bases at V and 1 base at J, leaving 6 bases unmatched. The length of the CDR3 is 18 residues. The germline gives CDR1 LGHNA, CDR2 YSLEER. The CDR3 spells CASSQILGLAGGQETQYF. The CDR3 nucleotides are TGCGCCAGCAGCCAAATTCTAGGACTAGCGGGGGGCCAAGAGACCCAGTACTTC.

The chain uses TRBV6-5 and TRBJ2-7, with TRBD1 matching 9 bases. The CDR3 totals 13 residues. Looked up from germline, CDR1 is MNHEY and CDR2 is SVGAGI. The junction had 3 bases not matched to a gene; V was cut back by 8 bases and J by 1 base. Here the CDR3 reads CASQGTGSYEQYF. As DNA, the CDR3 is TGTGCCAGCCAGGGGACAGGGTCCTACGAGCAGTACTTC.

This clone was found a few times. The V gene is TRBV6-5, the J gene TRBJ1-5, with D possibly TRBD1 on 5 matching bases. The CDR3 sequence is 13 residues long. The germline V and J ends were trimmed by 7 bases and 4 bases, with 11 bases remaining between them. The V gene's germline CDR1 is MNHEY and CDR2 SVGAGI. The CDR3 DNA reads TGTGCCAGCACTCCGGGGGGAAATCAGCCCCAGCATTTT. As protein: CASTPGGNQPQHF.

This clone was picked up a small number of times. The chain carries TRBV5-1 and TRBJ2-7, with D perhaps matching TRBD1 (7 bases). Germline CDR1 and CDR2: SGHRS and YFSETQ. V lost 2 bases and J lost 4, with 19 bases in between. This CDR3 spans 16 amino acids. The CDR3 loop is CASSFYHQTGTYEQYF. The DNA for the CDR3 is TGCGCCAGCAGCTTTTACCATCAGACAGGGACTTACGAGCAGTACTTC. Based on the CDR3 plus reference TRBV5-1 and TRBJ2-7, the full variable domain is KAGVTQTPRYLIKTRGQQVTLSCSPISGHRSVSWYQQTPGQGLQFLFEYFSETQRNKGNFPGRFSGRQFSNSRSEMNVSTLELGDSALYLCASSFYHQTGTYEQYFGPGTRLTVT.

V usage is TRBV27 and J usage is TRBJ1-1, with 7 bases lining up with TRBD1. This CDR3 has 14 amino acids. After removal of 5 bases from V and 2 bases from J, the junction contained 5 bases not matched to a gene. Germline V CDR1 and CDR2: MNHEY, SMNVEV (reference sequence). The CDR3: CASSPQGQNTEAFF. In nucleotides, the CDR3 is TGTGCCAGCAGTCCACAGGGGCAAAACACTGAAGCTTTCTTT.

This chain links TRBV7-9 with TRBJ1-2; 9 bases match TRBD1. This CDR3 comprises 18 residues. CDR1 SEHNR and CDR2 FQNEAQ come from the germline V gene (reference sequence). Trimming at V came to 4 bases and at J to 4 bases, leaving 16 bases not matched to a gene. This chain's CDR3 is CASSSSPGTGYIGYGYTF. CDR3 sequence (DNA): TGTGCCAGCAGCTCAAGTCCCGGGACAGGGTACATAGGCTATGGCTACACCTTC.